Listed below are T cell receptor beta chains from one sample, sequenced in a study of blood T cell repertoires in COVID-19. Repertoires were generated with immunoSEQ multiplex PCR, while TCRdb's copy carries only in-frame clones and drops some. The sample yields 250,000 to 350,000 clones, about nine tenths seen once. The sequencing sample was made of peripheral blood. These receptor sequences come from a woman in her 50s with COVID-19, enrolled during active disease. Both conserved end residues are part of each CDR3. A D gene is named only where the DNA matches it firmly. Expanded clones are given a class, and other clones once, few, many or no size at all.

V,J,D,size,DNA,CDR3
TRBV18,TRBJ1-2,.,.,TGTGCCAGCTCACCACCCAGGGGTGAGGGCTATGGCTACACCTTC,CASSPPRGEGYGYTF
TRBV24-1,TRBJ2-1,.,once,TGTGCCACCAGTGATCGAAGTCACCAGGGTAAGCAGTTCTTC,CATSDRSHQGKQFF
TRBV15,TRBJ2-5,TRBD1,.,TGTGCCACCAGCAGCCGGGGGACAGGGCAAGAGACCCAGTACTTC,CATSSRGTGQETQYF
TRBV27,TRBJ1-5,.,.,TGTGCCAGCAGTTACCGGGTTCTCCGGCGAAGGCCCCAGCATTTT,CASSYRVLRRRPQHF
TRBV9,TRBJ1-1,.,.,TGTGCCAGCAGCGCGCCCGGGGAAGCTGAAGCTTTCTTT,CASSAPGEAEAFF
TRBV3-1/TRBV3-2,TRBJ2-5,TRBD1,once,TGTGCCAGCAGCCAAACCCGGACAGGTGGAGAGACCCAGTACTTC,CASSQTRTGGETQYF
TRBV6-5,TRBJ1-2,.,.,TGTGCCAGCAAAGCGGTCTCTGTTAACTATGGCTACACCTTC,CASKAVSVNYGYTF
TRBV7-3,TRBJ1-6,TRBD1,.,TGTGCCAGCAGTCGTACAGGGGCGAATTCACCCCTCCACTTT,CASSRTGANSPLHF
TRBV27,TRBJ2-1,TRBD2,.,TGTGCCAGCACTAGCGGGAGTTCCTACAATGAGCAGTTCTTC,CASTSGSSYNEQFF
TRBV7-8,TRBJ2-3,TRBD2,.,TGTGCCAGCAGCCTCGGGACTAGCGGGACTCGAGATACGCAGTATTTT,CASSLGTSGTRDTQYF
TRBV3-1/TRBV3-2,TRBJ1-4,.,.,TGTGCCAGCAGTCAGCAGAGCGGGGGCATCGAAAAACTGTTTTTT,CASSQQSGGIEKLFF
TRBV6-2/TRBV6-3,TRBJ1-2,.,.,TGTGCCAGCAGTTACTCGTCTGGGGGCCACTATGGCTACACCTTC,CASSYSSGGHYGYTF
TRBV24-1,TRBJ2-7,.,.,TGTGCCACCAGTGATTTTCCCTACCTCGCGACGGGGAGGTACGAGCAGTACTTC,CATSDFPYLATGRYEQYF
TRBV6-2/TRBV6-3,TRBJ1-2,TRBD1,.,TGTGCCAGCAGTCCCCGGACAGGGGACTATGGCTACACCTTC,CASSPRTGDYGYTF
TRBV3-1/TRBV3-2,TRBJ2-5,.,.,TGTGCCAGCAGCCAAAGAAGGGGGTTAGAGACCCAGTACTTC,CASSQRRGLETQYF
TRBV5-1,TRBJ1-6,.,few,TGCGCCAGCAGCTTGGACGCAGGGATAGGCTCACCCCTCCACTTT,CASSLDAGIGSPLHF
TRBV7-2,TRBJ2-7,TRBD2,.,TGTGCCAGCAGAAAATTGGGACTAGCGGGAATCGGCGAGCAGTACTTC,CASRKLGLAGIGEQYF
TRBV19,TRBJ1-2,.,few,TGTGCCAGTAGTAAGCCCCTTCAAAGGGGTGACTATGGCTACACCTTC,CASSKPLQRGDYGYTF
TRBV7-9,TRBJ2-5,TRBD1,.,TGTGCCAGCAGCTTAGGGGCAAAACAGGGGGCCCAAGAGACCCAGTACTTC,CASSLGAKQGAQETQYF
TRBV30,TRBJ1-2,.,.,TGTGCCTGGAGTACGGCAGGGTCTATACGGATTGGAGGCTACACCTTC,CAWSTAGSIRIGGYTF
TRBV24-1,TRBJ2-7,TRBD1,.,TGTGCCACCAGTGACCCCGGACAGGGGTACGAGCAGTACTTC,CATSDPGQGYEQYF
TRBV7-2,TRBJ2-7,.,.,TGTGCCAGCAGCCCCAGGGGGGTCGGCGAGCAGTACTTC,CASSPRGVGEQYF
TRBV20-1,TRBJ2-5,.,few,TGCAGTGCGGCAGGACAAGAGACCCAGTACTTC,CSAAGQETQYF
TRBV5-6,TRBJ2-7,.,.,TGTGCCAGCAGCTTGGTATTAGAGACCTACGAGCAGTACTTC,CASSLVLETYEQYF
TRBV30,TRBJ2-7,TRBD1,.,TGTGCCTGGAGTGTACCCCTTCAACAGGGGAGACGGGAGCAGTACTTC,CAWSVPLQQGRREQYF